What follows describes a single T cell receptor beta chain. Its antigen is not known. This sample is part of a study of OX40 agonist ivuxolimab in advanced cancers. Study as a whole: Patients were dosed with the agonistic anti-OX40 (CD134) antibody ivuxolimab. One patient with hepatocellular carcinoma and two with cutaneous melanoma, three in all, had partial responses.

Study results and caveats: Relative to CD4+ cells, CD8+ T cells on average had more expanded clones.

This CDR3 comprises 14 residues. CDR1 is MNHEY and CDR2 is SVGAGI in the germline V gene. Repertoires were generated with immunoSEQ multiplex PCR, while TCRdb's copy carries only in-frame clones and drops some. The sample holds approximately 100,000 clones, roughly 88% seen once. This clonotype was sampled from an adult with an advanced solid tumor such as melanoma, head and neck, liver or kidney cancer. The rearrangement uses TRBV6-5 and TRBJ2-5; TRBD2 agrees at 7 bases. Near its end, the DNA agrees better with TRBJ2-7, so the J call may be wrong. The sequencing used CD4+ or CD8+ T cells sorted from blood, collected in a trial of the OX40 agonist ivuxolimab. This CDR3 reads CASSYEGRGYEQYF. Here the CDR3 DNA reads TGTGCCAGCAGTTATGAGGGGAGGGGCTACGAGCAGTACTTC.